Presented here are 4 T cell receptor beta chains from one specimen sequenced in a study of T-cell reconstitution after alpha-beta-depleted transplantation in children. A library of TCRbeta sequences, prepared with unique molecular identifiers, was generated. TCRdb independently ran MiXCR on the PCR reads; one entry per CDR3 protein. The sample shows approximately 120,000 distinct CDR3 sequences, 8.5% to 10% of them seen only once. Sequencing used PBMCs, mostly from graft donor cells, obtained 180 days after TCRalphabeta/CD19-depleted stem cell transplant. The receptors were gathered from a girl in the first two years of life who had a stem cell transplant for combined immunodeficiency, so the T cells may come from the graft donor.

This clonotype was seen repeatedly, ten times or more. CDR3 loop: CASSFREKLFF. In DNA form, the CDR3 reads TGTGCCAGCAGTTTCCGGGAAAAACTGTTTTTT. The J gene is TRBJ1-4, the V gene TRBV12-3 or TRBV12-4; no firm D call. The CDR3 extends over 11 amino acids. V dropped 3 bases and J dropped 8 bases, with 4 bases sitting between them.

The chain has TRBV29-1 and TRBJ2-7; TRBD1 aligns across 11 bases. The CDR3 has 13 residues. Looked up from germline, CDR1 is SQVTM and CDR2 is ANQGSEA. Losses at the gene ends were 7 bases for V and 2 bases for J; bases not matched to a gene: 4. CDR3 residues: CSAGQGEAYEQYF. The CDR3 region has the DNA TGCAGCGCGGGACAGGGGGAAGCCTACGAGCAGTACTTC.

This clonotype was detected many times. V gene TRBV7-3 combines with J gene TRBJ2-1, with 9 bases identical to TRBD2. V shed 2 bases, J shed 2 bases, and the junction held 1 base outside the gene matches. Germline loops: CDR1 SGHTA, CDR2 FQGTGA. The CDR3 sequence is 15 residues long. Written as DNA, the CDR3 is TGTGCCAGCAGCTTAGGGACTAGCACCTACAATGAGCAGTTCTTC. It yields the protein CASSLGTSTYNEQFF. The full variable domain, its missing parts supplied by reference TRBV7-3 and TRBJ2-1, is GAGVSQTPSNKVTEKGKYVELRCDPISGHTALYWYRQSLGQGPEFLIYFQGTGAADDSGLPNDRFFAVRPEGSVSTLKIQRTERGDSAVYLCASSLGTSTYNEQFFGPGTRLTVL.

A few counts support this clonotype. The chain combines TRBV28 with TRBJ2-7, with TRBD1 matching over 9 bases. The V gene's germline CDR1 is MDHEN and CDR2 SYDVKM. With 5 bases clipped from V and 5 bases from J, the junction kept 7 bases outside the gene matches. The CDR3 runs to 14 residues. Written as DNA, the CDR3 is TGTGCCAGCAGTCTTGTACAGGGGGCGGACGAGCAGTACTTC. It specifies CASSLVQGADEQYF.